This T cell receptor beta chain was sequenced during a study of cytomegalovirus exposure and HLA in healthy donors. This clone was counted between two and nine times. The antigen is not known. Findings of the study overall: Sequencing likely produced, as an artifact, a cluster of highly shared sequence variants.

Germline trimming cut 5 bases from V and 5 bases from J; bases unmatched to any gene: 4. CDR3 size: 14 residues. CDR1 is SGDLS, CDR2 YYNGEE, per germline. PCR involved 60 Vbeta and 13 Jbeta primers. TCRdb keeps only in-frame clones here, not all; method: immunoSEQ multiplex PCR. The sample has tens of thousands of clones, around 78% seen once. The sequence derives from a woman in her thirties or forties in good health and CMV-seropositive. Input material: PBMCs. The genes are TRBV9 and TRBJ2-5; 12 nucleotides line up with TRBD2. The CDR3 protein is CASSLAGGPETQYF. CDR3 coding DNA: TGTGCCAGCAGTCTAGCGGGAGGGCCGGAGACCCAGTACTTC.